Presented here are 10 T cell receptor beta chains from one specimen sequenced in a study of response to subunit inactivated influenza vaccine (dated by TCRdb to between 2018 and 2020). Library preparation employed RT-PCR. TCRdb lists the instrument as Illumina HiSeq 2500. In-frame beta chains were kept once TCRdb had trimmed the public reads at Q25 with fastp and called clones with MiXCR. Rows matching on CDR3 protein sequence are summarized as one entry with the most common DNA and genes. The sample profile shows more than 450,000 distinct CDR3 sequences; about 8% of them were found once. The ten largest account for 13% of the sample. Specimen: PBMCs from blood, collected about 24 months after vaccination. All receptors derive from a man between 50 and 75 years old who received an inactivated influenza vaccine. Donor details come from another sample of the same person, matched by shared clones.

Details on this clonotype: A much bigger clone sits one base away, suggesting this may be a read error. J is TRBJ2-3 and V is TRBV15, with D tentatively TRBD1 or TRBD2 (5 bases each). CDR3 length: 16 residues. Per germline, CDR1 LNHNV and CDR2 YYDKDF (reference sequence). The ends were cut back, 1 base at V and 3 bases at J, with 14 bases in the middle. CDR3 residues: CATSRGLQVGTDTQYF. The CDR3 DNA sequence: TGTGCCACCAGCAGAGGACTACAGGTGGGAACAGATACGCAGTATTTT. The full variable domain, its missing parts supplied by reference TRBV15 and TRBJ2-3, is DAMVIQNPRYQVTQFGKPVTLSCSQTLNHNVMYWYQQKSSQAPKLLFHYYDKDFNNEADTPDNFQSRRPNTSFCFLDIRSPGLGDTAMYLCATSRGLQVGTDTQYFGPGTRLTVL.

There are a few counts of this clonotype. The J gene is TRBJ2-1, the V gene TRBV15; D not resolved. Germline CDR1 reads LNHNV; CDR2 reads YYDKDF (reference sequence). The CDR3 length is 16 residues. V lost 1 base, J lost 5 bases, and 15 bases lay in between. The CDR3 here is CATSRGASNADNEQFF. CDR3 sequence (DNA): TGTGCCACCAGCAGAGGTGCCTCCAACGCCGACAATGAGCAGTTCTTC.

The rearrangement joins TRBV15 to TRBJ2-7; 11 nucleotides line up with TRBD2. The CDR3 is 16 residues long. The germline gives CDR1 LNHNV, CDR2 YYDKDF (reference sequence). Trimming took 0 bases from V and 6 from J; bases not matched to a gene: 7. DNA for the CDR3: TGTGCCACCAGCAGAGATCTCACTAGCGGGAGTCTCGAGCAGTACTTC. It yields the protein CATSRDLTSGSLEQYF.

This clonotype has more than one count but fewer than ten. Here the CDR3 reads CASSYSPGGRLAGFNEQFF. In DNA, the CDR3 is TGTGCCAGCAGTTACTCACCTGGGGGGAGACTAGCGGGTTTCAATGAGCAGTTCTTC. The chain combines TRBV6-2 or TRBV6-3 with TRBJ2-1, with 10 bases aligning to TRBD2. V lost 0 bases, J lost 6 bases, and 14 bases stayed unmatched. The CDR3 has 19 amino acids. CDR1 and CDR2 (germline): MNHEY, SVGEGT.

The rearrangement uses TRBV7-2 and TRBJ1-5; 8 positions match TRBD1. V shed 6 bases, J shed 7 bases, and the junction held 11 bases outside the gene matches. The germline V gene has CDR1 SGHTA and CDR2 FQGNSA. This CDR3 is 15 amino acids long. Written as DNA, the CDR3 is TGTGCCAGCAGTCTGGACAGGGACGTTTCCCAGCCCCAGCATTTT. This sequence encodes CASSLDRDVSQPQHF.

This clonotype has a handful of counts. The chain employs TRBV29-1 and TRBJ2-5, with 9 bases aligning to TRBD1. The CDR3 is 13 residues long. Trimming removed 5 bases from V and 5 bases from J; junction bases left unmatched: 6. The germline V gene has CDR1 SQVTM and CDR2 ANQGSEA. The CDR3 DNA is TGCAGCGTTCGGACAGGGGCGGCCGAGACCCAGTACTTC. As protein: CSVRTGAAETQYF.

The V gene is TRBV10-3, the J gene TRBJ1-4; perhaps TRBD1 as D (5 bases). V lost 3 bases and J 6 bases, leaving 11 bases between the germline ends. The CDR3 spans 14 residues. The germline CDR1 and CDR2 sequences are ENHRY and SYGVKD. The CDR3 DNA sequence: TGTGCCATCAGTGAACCCGTGACAGATGAAAAACTGTTTTTT. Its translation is CAISEPVTDEKLFF.

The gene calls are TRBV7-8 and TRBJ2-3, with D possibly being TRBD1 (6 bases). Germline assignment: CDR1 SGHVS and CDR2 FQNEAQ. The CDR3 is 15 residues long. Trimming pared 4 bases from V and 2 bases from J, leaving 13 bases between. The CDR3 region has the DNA TGTGCCAGCAGCTCAGGGGTAGCAGCCACAGATACGCAGTATTTT. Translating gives CASSSGVAATDTQYF.

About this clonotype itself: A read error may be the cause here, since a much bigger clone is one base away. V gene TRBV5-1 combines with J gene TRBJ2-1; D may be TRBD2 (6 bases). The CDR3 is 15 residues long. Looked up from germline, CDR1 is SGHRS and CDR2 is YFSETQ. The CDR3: CASSLALAPHNEQSF. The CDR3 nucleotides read TGCGCCAGCAGCTTGGCCCTAGCGCCCCACAATGAGCAGTCCTTC.

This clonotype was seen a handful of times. The CDR3 loop reads CASTLRGGYWAFF. The CDR3, as DNA: TGTGCCAGCACCCTGAGAGGCGGTTACTGGGCTTTCTTT. J is TRBJ1-1 and V is TRBV12-3 or TRBV12-4, with D unresolved. The CDR3 covers 13 residues. Trimming left V 7 bases short and J 11 bases short, with 20 bases between.